This T cell receptor (beta chain) stems from a study of CD8+CD57+ T cells in acquired aplastic anemia. Study details: Yields of DNA that came from sorted CD4+ and CD8+ cells averaged roughly 3.3 ug. Reads per healthy sample averaged around 10 million (CD4+) and about 12 million (CD8+).

This clonotype was counted ten times or more. What it recognizes is unknown. This CDR3 is 17 amino acids long. Germline V gives CDR1 SGHAT, CDR2 FQNNGV. The V and J ends lost 6 bases and 8 bases, in that order; junction bases with no gene match: 18. Study-wide points: In common between the patients and the controls were around 30 CD8+ CDR3 sequences. A significant difference in CD8+ Simpson's diversity between patients and controls was not found.

Researchers used genomic DNA as the template to profile TCR beta VDJ and CDR3. TCRdb reanalysed the reads using MiXCR and keeps one entry per CDR3 protein. The sample yields roughly 61,000 distinct CDR3 sequences, around 55% seen once. The specimen sequenced was sorted CD4+, CD8+, or CD8+CD57+ T cells (not recorded which) from PBMCs. The chain is built from TRBV11-2 and TRBJ2-1; 8 bases align to TRBD2. The sequence came from a human donor in good health, serving as a control. The CDR3 reads CASSLRGRGAMLDEQFF. In DNA form, the CDR3 reads TGTGCCAGCAGTCTCCGGGGGCGGGGGGCGATGCTGGATGAGCAGTTCTTC.